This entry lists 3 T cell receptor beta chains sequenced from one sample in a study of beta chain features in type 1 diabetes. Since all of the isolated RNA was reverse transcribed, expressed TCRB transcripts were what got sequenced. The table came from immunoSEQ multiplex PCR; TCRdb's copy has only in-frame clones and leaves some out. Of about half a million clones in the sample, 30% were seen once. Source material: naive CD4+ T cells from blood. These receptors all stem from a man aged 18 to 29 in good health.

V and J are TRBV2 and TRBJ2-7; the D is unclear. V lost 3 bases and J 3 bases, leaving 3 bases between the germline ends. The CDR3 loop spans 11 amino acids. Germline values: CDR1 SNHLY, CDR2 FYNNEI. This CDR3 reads CASSEVYEQYF. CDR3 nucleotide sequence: TGTGCCAGCAGTGAGGTCTACGAGCAGTACTTC.

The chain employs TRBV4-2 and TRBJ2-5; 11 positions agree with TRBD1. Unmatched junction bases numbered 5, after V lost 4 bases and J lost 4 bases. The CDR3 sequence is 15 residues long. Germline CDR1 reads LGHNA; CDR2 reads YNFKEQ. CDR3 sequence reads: CASSPTGTGGETQYF. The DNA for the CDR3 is TGTGCCAGCAGCCCGACCGGGACAGGGGGAGAGACCCAGTACTTC.

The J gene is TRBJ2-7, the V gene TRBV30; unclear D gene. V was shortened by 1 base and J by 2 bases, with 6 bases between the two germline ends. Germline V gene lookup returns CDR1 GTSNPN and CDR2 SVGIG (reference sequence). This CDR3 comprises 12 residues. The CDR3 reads CAWSGITYEQYF. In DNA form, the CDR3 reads TGTGCCTGGAGTGGGATCACCTACGAGCAGTACTTC.